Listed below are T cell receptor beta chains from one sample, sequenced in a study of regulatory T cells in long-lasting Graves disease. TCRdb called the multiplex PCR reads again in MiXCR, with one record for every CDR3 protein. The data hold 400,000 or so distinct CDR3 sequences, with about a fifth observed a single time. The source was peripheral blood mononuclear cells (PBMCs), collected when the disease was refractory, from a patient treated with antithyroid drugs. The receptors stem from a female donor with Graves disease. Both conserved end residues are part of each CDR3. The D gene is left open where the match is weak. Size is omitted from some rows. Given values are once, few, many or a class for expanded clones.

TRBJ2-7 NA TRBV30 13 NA TGTGCCTGGAGTGTCGGGGAGGCTCGGAAGCAGTACTTC CAWSVGEARKQYF
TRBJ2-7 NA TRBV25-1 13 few TGTGCCAGCAGTGAGGCTAGCCTGCACGAGCAGTACTTC CASSEASLHEQYF
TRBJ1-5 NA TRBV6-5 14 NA TGTGCCAGCAGTTACGAAATAAGCAATCAGCCCCAGCATTTT CASSYEISNQPQHF
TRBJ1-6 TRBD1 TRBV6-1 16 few TGTGCCAGCAGTGGGGGGACAGGCATCGGGGATTCACCCCTCCACTTT CASSGGTGIGDSPLHF
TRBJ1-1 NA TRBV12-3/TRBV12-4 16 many TGTGCCAGCAGTCTCCACAGAAAGTTCGAGGGCACTGAAGCTTTCTTT CASSLHRKFEGTEAFF
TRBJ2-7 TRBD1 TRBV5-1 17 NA TGCGCCAGCAGCTCTGGGGCCGACAGGGTTGGCTCCTACGAGCAGTACTTC CASSSGADRVGSYEQYF
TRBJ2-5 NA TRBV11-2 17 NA TGTGCCAGCAGCTTGGGGGCAGTACAGGCCCCACAAGAGACCCAGTACTTC CASSLGAVQAPQETQYF
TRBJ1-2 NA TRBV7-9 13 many TGTGCCAGCAGCTTAGCTCTCACCGATGGCTACACCTTC CASSLALTDGYTF
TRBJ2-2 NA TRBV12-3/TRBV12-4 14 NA TGTGCCAGCAGTTTATTTCGGGGATCAGGGGAGCTGTTTTTT CASSLFRGSGELFF
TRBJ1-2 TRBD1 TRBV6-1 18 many TGTGCCAGCAGAGACCGACCGGGACAGGGGATCCCCAGCTATGGCTACACCTTC CASRDRPGQGIPSYGYTF
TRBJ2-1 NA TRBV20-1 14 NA TGCAGTGCTAACTCACCATTCTCCTACAATGAGCAGTTCTTC CSANSPFSYNEQFF
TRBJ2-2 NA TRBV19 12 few TGTGCCAGTAGTATACCCCCCGGGGAGCTGTTTTTT CASSIPPGELFF
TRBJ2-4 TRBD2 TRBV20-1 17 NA TGCAGTGCTAGAGAGTTAGCGGGACTCGGAGCCAAAAACATTCAGTACTTC CSARELAGLGAKNIQYF
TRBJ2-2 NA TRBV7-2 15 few TGTGCCAGCAGCCACGACAGGCGGAACACCGGGGAGCTGTTTTTT CASSHDRRNTGELFF
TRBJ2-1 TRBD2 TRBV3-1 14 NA TGTGCCAGCAGCTGGACTAGCGGGAGCGATGAGCAGTTCTTC CASSWTSGSDEQFF
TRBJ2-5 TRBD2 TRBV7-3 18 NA TGTGCCAGCAGCTTAGGGGCCGGGACTAGCGGGTCAGGAGGGACCCAGTACTTC CASSLGAGTSGSGGTQYF
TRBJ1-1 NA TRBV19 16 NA TGTGCCAGTAGTATAGAGCATCTTTCCGGAGTCACTGAAGCTTTCTTT CASSIEHLSGVTEAFF
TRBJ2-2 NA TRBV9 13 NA TGTGCCAGCAGCGTCGACCACACCGGGGAGCTGTTTTTT CASSVDHTGELFF
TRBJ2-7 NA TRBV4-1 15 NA TGCGCCAGCAGCCCCCACGGGCCGAGCTCCTACGAGCAGTACTTC CASSPHGPSSYEQYF
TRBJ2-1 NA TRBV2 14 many TGTGCCAGCAGTGTCCTAAGACGGGGCGATGAGCAGTTCTTC CASSVLRRGDEQFF
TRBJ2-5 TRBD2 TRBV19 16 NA TGTGCCAGTAGTCCTCTAGCGGGTGCGCGGAGTGTTACCCAGTACTTC CASSPLAGARSVTQYF
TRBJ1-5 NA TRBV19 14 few TGTGCCAGTAGTGGAGGGATACGCAATCAGCCCCAGCATTTT CASSGGIRNQPQHF
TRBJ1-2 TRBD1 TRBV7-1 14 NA TGTGCCAGCAGCTCCCTCGACAGGGACTATGGCTACACCTTC CASSSLDRDYGYTF
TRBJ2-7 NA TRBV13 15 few TGTGCCAGCAGCGAGTTTCCAGCTAGCTCCTACGAGCAGTACTTC CASSEFPASSYEQYF
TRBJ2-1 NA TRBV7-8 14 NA TGTGCCAGCAGCCCCAGAGGGGGTTTCTATGAGCAGTTCTTC CASSPRGGFYEQFF
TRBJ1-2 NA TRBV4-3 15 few TGCGCCAGCAGCCAAGATGGGGTAACCAACTATGGCTACACCTTC CASSQDGVTNYGYTF
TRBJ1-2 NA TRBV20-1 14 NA TGCAGTGCTAGAGGTCGGGCCGGGGACTATGGCTACACCTTC CSARGRAGDYGYTF
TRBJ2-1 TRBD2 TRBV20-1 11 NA TGCAGTGTCACTAGCGGCGGTGAGCAGTTCTTC CSVTSGGEQFF
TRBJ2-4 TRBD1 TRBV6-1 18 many TGTGCCAGCAGTGAGGTGTGGAACAGGGGATTGGGAGAAAACATTCAGTACTTC CASSEVWNRGLGENIQYF
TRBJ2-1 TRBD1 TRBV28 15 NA TGTGCCAGCAGCTTAAGCCAGACAGGGTTCAATGAGCAGTTCTTC CASSLSQTGFNEQFF
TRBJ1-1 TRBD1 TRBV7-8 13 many TGTGCCAGCAACAGGGGACTGAACACTGAAGCTTTCTTT CASNRGLNTEAFF
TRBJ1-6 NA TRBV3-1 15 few TGTGCCAGCAGCCAAGATAGTGGGAGTCGATCACCCCTCCACTTT CASSQDSGSRSPLHF
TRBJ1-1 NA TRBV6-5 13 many TGTGCCAGCAGTTACGAGGGGGACACTGAAGCTTTCTTT CASSYEGDTEAFF
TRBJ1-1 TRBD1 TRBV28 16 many TGTGCCAGCAGTTTAGTGCTTGACAGGGCGAACACTGAAGCTTTCTTT CASSLVLDRANTEAFF
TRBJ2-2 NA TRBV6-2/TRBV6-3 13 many TGTGCCAGCAGTGACGGTCACACCGGGGAGCTGTTTTTT CASSDGHTGELFF
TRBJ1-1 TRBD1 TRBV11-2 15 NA TGTGCCAGCACTTTGTCCGGGACAGGGAACACTGAAGCTTTCTTT CASTLSGTGNTEAFF
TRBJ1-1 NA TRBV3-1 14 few TGTGCCAGCAGCCAGCGTACAGGGTTCGCTGAAGCTTTCTTT CASSQRTGFAEAFF
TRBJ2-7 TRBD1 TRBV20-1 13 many TGCAGTGCGAGGACAGGGAACCCCTTCGAGCAGTACTTC CSARTGNPFEQYF
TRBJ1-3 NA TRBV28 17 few TGTGCCAGCAGTTTAGTTCCTATACCATACTCTGGAAACACCATATATTTT CASSLVPIPYSGNTIYF
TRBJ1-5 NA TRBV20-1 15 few TGCAGTGCTAGAGAGGCGGCAGGTAGCAATCAGCCCCAGCATTTT CSAREAAGSNQPQHF
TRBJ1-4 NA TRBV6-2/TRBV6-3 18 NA TGTGCCAGCAGTTACGGTTTCCCCGGGATGGCAACTAATGAAAAACTGTTTTTT CASSYGFPGMATNEKLFF
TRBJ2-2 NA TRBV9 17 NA TGTGCCAGCAGCGTAGGCAGCGATCCCCGGGGGACCGGGGAGCTGTTTTTT CASSVGSDPRGTGELFF
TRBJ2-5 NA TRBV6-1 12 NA TGTGCCAGCAGTGGGGGGTTTGAGACCCAGTACTTC CASSGGFETQYF